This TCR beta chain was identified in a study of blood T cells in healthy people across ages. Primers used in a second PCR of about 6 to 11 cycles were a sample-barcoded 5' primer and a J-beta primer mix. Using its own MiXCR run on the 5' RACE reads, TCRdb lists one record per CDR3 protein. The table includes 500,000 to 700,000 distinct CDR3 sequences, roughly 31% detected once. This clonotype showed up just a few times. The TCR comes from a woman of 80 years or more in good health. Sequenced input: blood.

Here the CDR3 DNA reads TGCACCCCCCGGTCAGGGTTGAACACTGAAGCTTTCTTT. Translated: CTPRSGLNTEAFF. This rearrangement joins TRBV29-1 to TRBJ1-1; possibly TRBD1 for D (5 bases). CDR3 length: 13 amino acids. In germline, CDR1 is SQVTM, CDR2 ANQGSEA.